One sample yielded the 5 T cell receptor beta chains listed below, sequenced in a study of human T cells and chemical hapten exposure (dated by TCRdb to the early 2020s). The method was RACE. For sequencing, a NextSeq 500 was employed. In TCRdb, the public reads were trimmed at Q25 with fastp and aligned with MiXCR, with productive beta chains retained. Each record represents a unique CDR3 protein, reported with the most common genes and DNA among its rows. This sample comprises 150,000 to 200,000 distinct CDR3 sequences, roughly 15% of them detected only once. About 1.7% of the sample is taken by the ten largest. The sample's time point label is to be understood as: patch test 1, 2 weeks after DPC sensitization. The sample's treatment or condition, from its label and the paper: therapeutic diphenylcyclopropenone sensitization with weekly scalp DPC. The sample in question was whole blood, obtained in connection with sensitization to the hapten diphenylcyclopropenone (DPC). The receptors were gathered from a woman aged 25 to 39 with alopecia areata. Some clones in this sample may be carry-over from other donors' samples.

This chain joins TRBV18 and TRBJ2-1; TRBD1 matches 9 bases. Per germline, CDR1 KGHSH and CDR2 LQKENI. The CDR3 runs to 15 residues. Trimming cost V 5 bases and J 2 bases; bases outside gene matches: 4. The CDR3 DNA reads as TGTGCCAGCTCAGGGACAGGGAGGCCCTACAATGAGCAGTTCTTC. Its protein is CASSGTGRPYNEQFF.

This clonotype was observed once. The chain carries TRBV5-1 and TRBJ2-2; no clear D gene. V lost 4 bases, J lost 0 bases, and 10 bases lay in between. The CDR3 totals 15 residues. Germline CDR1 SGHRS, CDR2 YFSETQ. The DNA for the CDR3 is TGCGCCAGCAGCCCTGTGGGGTCGAACACCGGGGAGCTGTTTTTT. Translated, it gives CASSPVGSNTGELFF.

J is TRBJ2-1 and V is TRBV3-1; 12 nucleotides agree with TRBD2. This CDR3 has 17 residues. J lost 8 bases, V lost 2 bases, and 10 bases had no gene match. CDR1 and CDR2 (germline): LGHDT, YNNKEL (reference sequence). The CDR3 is CASSQPLTSGSRDEQFF. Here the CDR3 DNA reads TGTGCCAGCAGCCAACCTTTGACTAGCGGGAGCCGGGATGAGCAGTTCTTC.

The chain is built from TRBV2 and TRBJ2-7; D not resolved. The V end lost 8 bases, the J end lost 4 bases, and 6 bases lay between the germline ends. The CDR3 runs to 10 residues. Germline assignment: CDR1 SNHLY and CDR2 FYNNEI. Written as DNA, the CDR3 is TGTGCCAGCGCAGTGTACGAGCAGTACTTC. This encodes CASAVYEQYF.

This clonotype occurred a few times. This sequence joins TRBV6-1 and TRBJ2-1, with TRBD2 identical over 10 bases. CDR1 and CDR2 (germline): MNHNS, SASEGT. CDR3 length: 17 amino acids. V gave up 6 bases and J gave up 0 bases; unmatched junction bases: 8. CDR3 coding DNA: TGTGCCAGCAGCGGACTAGCGGCCCCAAGCTCCTACAATGAGCAGTTCTTC. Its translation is CASSGLAAPSSYNEQFF.